Below, 7 T cell receptor beta chains from the same sample are listed, as sequenced in a study of T cells after posttransplantation cyclophosphamide. Repertoires were generated with immunoSEQ multiplex PCR, while TCRdb's copy carries only in-frame clones and drops some. In total the sample includes roughly 41,000 clones, none of them seen once. The sample consisted of PBMCs. The source is a man aged 25-45 years in good health and a related stem cell transplant donor.

The chain combines TRBV24-1 with TRBJ2-3; weak D call: TRBD2 (6 bases). Trimming left V 5 bases short and J 10 bases short, with 12 bases between. Germline-derived CDR1 and CDR2 are KGHDR and SFDVKD. CDR3 length: 12 amino acids. CDR3 in amino acids: CATSAEAGSQYF. CDR3 bases: TGTGCCACCAGTGCTGAGGCGGGGTCGCAGTATTTT.

This clone has at least ten counts. This chain links TRBV7-2 with TRBJ2-3, with D possibly being TRBD2 (6 bases). This CDR3 is 15 amino acids long. Trimming removed 5 bases from V and 1 base from J, with 13 bases in between. The germline V gene has CDR1 SGHTA and CDR2 FQGNSA. The CDR3 spells CASSLHSGGTDTQYF. CDR3 DNA sequence: TGTGCCAGCAGCCTACATTCGGGGGGCACAGATACGCAGTATTTT.

CDR3 bases: TGCAGCGTTGAAGGGGGGGGAGAGACCCAGTACTTC. It encodes CSVEGGGETQYF. The V call is TRBV29-1, the J call TRBJ2-5; TRBD2 aligns across 7 bases. Germline CDR1 reads SQVTM; CDR2 reads ANQGSEA. Unmatched junction bases numbered 0, after V lost 1 base and J lost 4 bases. The CDR3 runs 12 residues.

This clone was detected ten times or more. CDR3 DNA sequence: TGTGCCAGCAGCTTAGGAGGGGTGGATGAGCAGTTCTTC. It encodes CASSLGGVDEQFF. The chain uses TRBV7-9 and TRBJ2-1; D could derive from TRBD1 or TRBD2 (5 bases each). The CDR3 covers 13 residues. CDR1 and CDR2 (germline): SEHNR, FQNEAQ (reference sequence). The V end was cut by 1 base, the J end by 8 bases, with 9 bases between. Filled out from reference TRBV7-9 and TRBJ2-1, the complete variable domain reads DTGVSQNPRHKITKRGQNVTFRCDPISEHNRLYWYRQTLGQGPEFLTYFQNEAQLEKSRLLSDRFSAERPKGSFSTLEIQRTEQGDSAMYLCASSLGGVDEQFFGPGTRLTVL.

This clone was recorded at least ten times. This chain uses TRBV19 with TRBJ2-7; 9 bases match TRBD2. V shed 6 bases, J shed 3 bases, and the junction held 12 bases outside the gene matches. The CDR3 extends over 16 amino acids. The germline gives CDR1 LNHDA, CDR2 SQIVND (reference sequence). The DNA for the CDR3 is TGTGCCAGTAGGAGCTCTCTAGCGGGACGCCACTACGAGCAGTACTTC. Its protein is CASRSSLAGRHYEQYF.

This clone was detected ten times or more. The chain links TRBV4-2 to TRBJ1-1; D may be TRBD1 (5 bases). In germline, CDR1 is LGHNA, CDR2 YNFKEQ. This CDR3 spans 16 amino acids. The V end was cut by 1 base, the J end by 4 bases, with 16 bases between. Here the CDR3 reads CASSQVGFDSSTEAFF. DNA of the CDR3: TGTGCCAGCAGCCAAGTGGGATTTGACAGCTCCACTGAAGCTTTCTTT.

This clone occurred many times. The chain carries TRBV15 and TRBJ1-5; 9 nucleotides match TRBD1. CDR1 LNHNV and CDR2 YYDKDF come from the germline V gene (reference sequence). V dropped 5 bases and J dropped 4; count of bases not matched to a gene: 3. This CDR3 contains 14 residues. The CDR3 loop is CATSYGTGNQPQHF. The DNA of the CDR3 is TGTGCCACCAGCTATGGGACAGGGAATCAGCCCCAGCATTTT.